The 7 T cell receptor beta chains in this list originate from one sample, sequenced in a study of T cell responses to AZD1222 COVID-19 vaccine. Data came from immunoSEQ multiplex PCR; TCRdb stores just in-frame clones and leaves some out. Of roughly 100,000 clones listed, about 87% are singletons. Sequenced material: peripheral blood, taken on day 0 of AZD1222 vaccination. These receptors originate from an adult in good health.

A few counts support this clone. The CDR3 is CASSLSSGYYEQYF. The CDR3 nucleotides are TGCGCCAGCAGCTTGTCTAGCGGATACTACGAGCAGTACTTC. The gene calls are TRBV5-1 and TRBJ2-7; 7 nucleotides align to TRBD2. Germline values: CDR1 SGHRS, CDR2 YFSETQ. The CDR3 is made up of 14 amino acids. V was pared by 1 base and J by 3 bases, with 4 bases of the junction left unmatched.

J is TRBJ1-6 and V is TRBV5-5, with D hard to call. The V gene's germline CDR1 is SGHKS and CDR2 YYEKEE (reference sequence). Deletions cut 1 base from V and 0 bases from J, with 8 bases between. The CDR3 sequence is 16 residues long. The CDR3 spells CASSLLGISYNSPLHF. CDR3 sequence (DNA): TGTGCCAGCAGCTTGTTAGGCATCTCCTATAATTCACCCCTCCACTTT.

The V gene is TRBV24-1, the J gene TRBJ2-1; possible D gene TRBD2, 6 bases. Trimming stripped 1 base from V and 3 bases from J, with 12 bases between. CDR1 KGHDR and CDR2 SFDVKD come from the germline V gene. CDR3 size: 16 residues. As DNA, the CDR3 is TGTGCCACCAGTGATTTCGGGGGTGGCTTCTACAATGAGCAGTTCTTC. This encodes CATSDFGGGFYNEQFF.

The chain uses TRBV2 and TRBJ2-1; D is unclear. The CDR3 spans 13 residues. CDR1 is SNHLY, CDR2 FYNNEI, per germline. The V gene lost 7 bases and the J gene lost 5 bases, with 12 bases spanning the gap. This CDR3 reads CASTPDGHNEQFF. CDR3 DNA sequence: TGTGCCAGCACGCCGGACGGTCACAATGAGCAGTTCTTC.

This chain uses TRBV28 with TRBJ1-1, with D perhaps matching TRBD1 (6 bases). The CDR3 is 12 amino acids. Germline assignment: CDR1 MDHEN and CDR2 SYDVKM. The V gene lost 5 bases and the J gene lost 6 bases, with 10 bases spanning the gap. CDR3 region: CASSLPGAEAFF. CDR3 DNA: TGTGCCAGCAGTCTCCCAGGGGCTGAAGCTTTCTTT.

This clone was observed once. CDR3 residues: CASSTLQADNEQFF. The CDR3 DNA reads as TGTGCCAGTAGTACCCTTCAGGCGGACAATGAGCAGTTCTTC. J is TRBJ2-1 and V is TRBV19; D is ambiguous. CDR1 and CDR2 (germline): LNHDA, SQIVND (reference sequence). V lost 4 bases to trimming and J lost 5 bases, with 12 bases between them. This CDR3 spans 14 amino acids.

The chain recombines TRBV28 with TRBJ2-5; weak D call: TRBD1 (5 bases). CDR3 length equals 15 residues. Deletions cut 3 bases from V and 1 base from J, with 12 bases between. Germline CDR1 reads MDHEN; CDR2 reads SYDVKM. Here the CDR3 DNA reads TGTGCCAGCAGTTTCGGAGACAGAGGCCAAGAGACCCAGTACTTC. Translation: CASSFGDRGQETQYF.